This T cell receptor (beta chain) was sequenced in a study of blood T cells in healthy people across ages. On this clonotype itself: What it binds is not known.

Germline values: CDR1 MNHEY, CDR2 SVGAGI. The CDR3 totals 15 residues. V was pared by 1 base and J by 2 bases, with 2 bases of the junction left unmatched. The study, taken as a whole, reports: The lack of PBMC sorting stopped any conclusive naive versus antigen-experienced comparison.

Using a J-beta primer mix together with a sample-barcoded 5' primer, a second PCR was run for about 7 to 12 cycles. TCRdb reprocessed the 5' RACE reads via MiXCR and lists one record per CDR3 protein. The sample has around 1.5 million distinct CDR3 sequences; 59% are singletons. The sequencing input was blood. The TCR originated in a man younger than 30 in good health. The chain uses TRBV6-5 and TRBJ1-2; TRBD1 matches 9 bases. CDR3 protein: CASSYLGQGNYGYTF. The CDR3 DNA sequence: TGTGCCAGCAGTTACTTAGGACAGGGGAACTATGGCTACACCTTC.